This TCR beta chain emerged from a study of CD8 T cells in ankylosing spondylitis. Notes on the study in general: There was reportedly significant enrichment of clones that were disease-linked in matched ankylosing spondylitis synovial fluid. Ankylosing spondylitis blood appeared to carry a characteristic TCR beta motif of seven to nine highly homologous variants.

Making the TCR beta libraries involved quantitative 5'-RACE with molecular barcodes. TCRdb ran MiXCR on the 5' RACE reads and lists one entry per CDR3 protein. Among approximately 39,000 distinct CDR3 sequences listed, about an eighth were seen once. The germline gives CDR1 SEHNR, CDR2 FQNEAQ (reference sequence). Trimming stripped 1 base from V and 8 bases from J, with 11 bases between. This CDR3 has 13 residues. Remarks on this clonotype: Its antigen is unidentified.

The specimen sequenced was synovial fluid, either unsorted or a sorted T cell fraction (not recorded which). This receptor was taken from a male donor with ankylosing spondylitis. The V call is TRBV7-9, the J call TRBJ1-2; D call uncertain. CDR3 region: CASSLERLGGYTF. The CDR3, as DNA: TGTGCCAGCAGCTTAGAACGGCTGGGGGGCTACACCTTC.